This T cell receptor beta chain was found in a study of cytomegalovirus exposure and HLA in healthy donors. Whole-study results and caveats: When analyzed later, the rates of TCR association showed variation by HLA locus, with DRB1 the most and HLA-C the fewest. Many donors carried some public TCRs, although rarity characterized most TCR sequences. Prediction of most subjects' HLA-A and HLA-B alleles by TCR beta sequences was reportedly accurate. Compared with the approximately 700-donor mean, an Asian-associated ancestry cluster reportedly had fewer N-insertions, according to a later analysis.

PCR primers comprised 60 Vbeta and 13 Jbeta primers. The repertoire was sequenced with immunoSEQ multiplex PCR; TCRdb's copy has only in-frame clones and lacks some. The sample includes approximately 130,000 clones, approximately 80% of them seen just once. With respect to this clone: Its specificity is unknown.

The CDR3 contains 17 residues. V was shortened by 0 bases and J by 2 bases, with 14 bases between the two germline ends. Looked up from germline, CDR1 is LGHNA and CDR2 is YNFKEQ. The J gene is TRBJ2-1, the V gene TRBV4-2, with D possibly TRBD2 on 5 matching bases. This clonotype originated in a man aged 18 to 30 in good health and CMV-seropositive. The specimen sequenced was PBMCs. CDR3 in DNA: TGTGCCAGCAGCCAAGATCGATCGGTGGGAGCCTACAATGAGCAGTTCTTC. The encoded protein is CASSQDRSVGAYNEQFF.